The clone carrying this TCR beta chain was found once. What it binds is unknown. The sample comes from a study of cytomegalovirus exposure and HLA in healthy donors. Regarding the study as a whole: Among TCR beta chains, those listed as cytomegalovirus-associated numbered around 160. Sequencing depth across donors, presence/absence analyses assumed, was roughly uniform.

The CDR3 is made up of 17 amino acids. V gave up 2 bases and J gave up 10 bases; unmatched junction bases: 13. Germline V lookup: CDR1 SGHAT, CDR2 FQNNGV. This PCR relied on a set of 60 Vbeta primers and 13 Jbeta primers. Here immunoSEQ multiplex PCR was the method, and the copy in TCRdb shows in-frame clones only, minus some. Of more than 95,000 clones in the sample, about 74% are singletons; the top ten hold around 4.2%. The sample consisted of PBMCs. The sequence came from a woman aged 45-65 years in good health and CMV-seropositive. The rearrangement links TRBV11-2 to TRBJ2-1; 11 nucleotides agree with TRBD2. In DNA, the CDR3 is TGTGCCAGCAGCTTATTAGGGGGGGCTAGCGGGAGGTGGGAGCAGTTCTTC. It codes for CASSLLGGASGRWEQFF.